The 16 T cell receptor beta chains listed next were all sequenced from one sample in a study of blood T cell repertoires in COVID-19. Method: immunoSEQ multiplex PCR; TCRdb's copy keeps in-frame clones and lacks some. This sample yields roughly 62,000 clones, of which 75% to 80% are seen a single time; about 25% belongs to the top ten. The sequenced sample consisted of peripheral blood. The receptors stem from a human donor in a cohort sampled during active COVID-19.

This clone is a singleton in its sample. The CDR3 nucleotides read TGCGCCAGCTGGCCGGGACTACCTGGAGAGACCCAGTACTTC. Its protein product is CASWPGLPGETQYF. The V and J genes are TRBV5-1 and TRBJ2-5; 7 nucleotides match TRBD2. Germline V gives CDR1 SGHRS, CDR2 YFSETQ. The V and J ends lost 7 bases and 4 bases, in that order; junction bases with no gene match: 10. The CDR3 extends over 14 amino acids.

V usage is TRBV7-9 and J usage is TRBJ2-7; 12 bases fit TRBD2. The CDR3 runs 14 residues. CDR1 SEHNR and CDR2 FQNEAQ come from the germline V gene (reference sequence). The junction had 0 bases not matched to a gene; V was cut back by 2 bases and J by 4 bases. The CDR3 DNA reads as TGTGCCAGCAGCTTAACTAGCGGGAGGTACGAGCAGTACTTC. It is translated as CASSLTSGRYEQYF. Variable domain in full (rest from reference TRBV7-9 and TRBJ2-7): DTGVSQNPRHKITKRGQNVTFRCDPISEHNRLYWYRQTLGQGPEFLTYFQNEAQLEKSRLLSDRFSAERPKGSFSTLEIQRTEQGDSAMYLCASSLTSGRYEQYFGPGTRLTVT.

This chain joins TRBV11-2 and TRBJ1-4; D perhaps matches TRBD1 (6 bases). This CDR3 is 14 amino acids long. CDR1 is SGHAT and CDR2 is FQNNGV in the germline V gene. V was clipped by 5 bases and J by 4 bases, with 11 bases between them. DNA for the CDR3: TGTGCCAGCAGCCGAGACAGGATTAATGAAAAACTGTTTTTT. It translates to CASSRDRINEKLFF.

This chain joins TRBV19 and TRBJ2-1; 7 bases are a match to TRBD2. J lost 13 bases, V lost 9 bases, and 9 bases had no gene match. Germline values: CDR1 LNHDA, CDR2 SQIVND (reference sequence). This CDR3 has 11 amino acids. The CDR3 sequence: CASSPGGRQFF. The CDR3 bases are TGTGCCAGCAGCCCCGGCGGGAGACAGTTCTTC.

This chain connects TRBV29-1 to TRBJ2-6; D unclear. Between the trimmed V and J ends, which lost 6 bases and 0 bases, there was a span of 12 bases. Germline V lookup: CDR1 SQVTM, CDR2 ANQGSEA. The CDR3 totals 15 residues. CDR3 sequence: CSVAPFTSGANVLTF. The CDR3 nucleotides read TGCAGCGTGGCCCCCTTTACCTCTGGGGCCAACGTCCTGACTTTC. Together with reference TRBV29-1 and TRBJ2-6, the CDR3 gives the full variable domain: SAVISQKPSRDICQRGTSLTIQCQVDSQVTMMFWYRQQPGQSLTLIATANQGSEATYESGFVIDKFPISRPNLTFSTLTVSNMSPEDSSIYLCSVAPFTSGANVLTFGAGSRLTVL.

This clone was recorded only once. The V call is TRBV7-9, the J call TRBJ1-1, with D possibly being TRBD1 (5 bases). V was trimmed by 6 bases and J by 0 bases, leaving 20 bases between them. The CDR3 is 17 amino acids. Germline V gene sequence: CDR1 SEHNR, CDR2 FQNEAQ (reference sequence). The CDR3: CASRSPALAGLNTEAFF. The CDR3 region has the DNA TGTGCCAGCAGGTCTCCGGCCCTGGCGGGACTGAACACTGAAGCTTTCTTT. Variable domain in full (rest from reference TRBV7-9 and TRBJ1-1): DTGVSQNPRHKITKRGQNVTFRCDPISEHNRLYWYRQTLGQGPEFLTYFQNEAQLEKSRLLSDRFSAERPKGSFSTLEIQRTEQGDSAMYLCASRSPALAGLNTEAFFGQGTRLTVV.

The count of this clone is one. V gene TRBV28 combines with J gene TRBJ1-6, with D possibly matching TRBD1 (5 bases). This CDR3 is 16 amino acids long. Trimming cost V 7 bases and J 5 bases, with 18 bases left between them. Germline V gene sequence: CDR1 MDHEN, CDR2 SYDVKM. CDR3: CASIREGSEHNSPLHF. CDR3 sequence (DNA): TGTGCCAGCATCAGGGAGGGGAGCGAGCATAATTCACCCCTCCACTTT. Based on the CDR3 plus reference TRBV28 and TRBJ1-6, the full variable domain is DVKVTQSSRYLVKRTGEKVFLECVQDMDHENMFWYRQDPGLGLRLIYFSYDVKMKEKGDIPEGYSVSREKKERFSLILESASTNQTSMYLCASIREGSEHNSPLHFGNGTRLTVT.

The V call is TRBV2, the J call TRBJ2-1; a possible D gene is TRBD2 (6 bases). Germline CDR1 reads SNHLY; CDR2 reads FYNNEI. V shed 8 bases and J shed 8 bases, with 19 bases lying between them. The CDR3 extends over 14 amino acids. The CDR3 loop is CASSLGGAWDEQFF. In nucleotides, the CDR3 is TGTGCCAGCTCTCTAGGAGGGGCTTGGGATGAGCAGTTCTTC. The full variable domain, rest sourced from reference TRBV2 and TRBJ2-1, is EPEVTQTPSHQVTQMGQEVILRCVPISNHLYFYWYRQILGQKVEFLVSFYNNEISEKSEIFDDQFSVERPDGSNFTLKIRSTKLEDSAMYFCASSLGGAWDEQFFGPGTRLTVL.

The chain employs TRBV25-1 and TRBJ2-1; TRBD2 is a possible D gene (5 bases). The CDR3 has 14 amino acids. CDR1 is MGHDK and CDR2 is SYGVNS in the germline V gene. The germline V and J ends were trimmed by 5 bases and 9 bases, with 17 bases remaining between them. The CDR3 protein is CASSTTGSSFEQFF. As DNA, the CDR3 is TGTGCCAGCAGTACCACGGGGAGTTCTTTTGAGCAGTTCTTC.

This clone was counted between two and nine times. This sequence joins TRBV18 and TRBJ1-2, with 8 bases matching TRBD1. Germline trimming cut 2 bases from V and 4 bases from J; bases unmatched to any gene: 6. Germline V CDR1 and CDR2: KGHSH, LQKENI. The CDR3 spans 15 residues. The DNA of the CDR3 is TGTGCCAGCTCACCAAGGACAGGGCCAAGCTATGGCTACACCTTC. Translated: CASSPRTGPSYGYTF.

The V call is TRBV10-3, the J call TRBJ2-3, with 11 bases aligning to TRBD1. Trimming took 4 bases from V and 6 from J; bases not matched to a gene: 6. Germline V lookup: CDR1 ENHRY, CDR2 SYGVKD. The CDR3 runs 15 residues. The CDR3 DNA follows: TGTGCCATCAGTGGAACCCGGGACAGGGGGGATACGCAGTATTTT. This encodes CAISGTRDRGDTQYF.

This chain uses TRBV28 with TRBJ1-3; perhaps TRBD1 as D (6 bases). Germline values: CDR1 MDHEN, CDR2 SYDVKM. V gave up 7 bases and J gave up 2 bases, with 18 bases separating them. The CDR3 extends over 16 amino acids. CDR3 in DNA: TGTGCCAGCACCCCTGGGGGACAAACTGCTGGAAACACCATATATTTT. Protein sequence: CASTPGGQTAGNTIYF.

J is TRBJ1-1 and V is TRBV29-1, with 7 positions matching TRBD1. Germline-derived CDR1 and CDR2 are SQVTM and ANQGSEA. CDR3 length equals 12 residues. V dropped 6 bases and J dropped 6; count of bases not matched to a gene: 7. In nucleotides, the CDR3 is TGCAGCGTGATGACAGGGAGGTCTGAAGCTTTCTTT. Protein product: CSVMTGRSEAFF.

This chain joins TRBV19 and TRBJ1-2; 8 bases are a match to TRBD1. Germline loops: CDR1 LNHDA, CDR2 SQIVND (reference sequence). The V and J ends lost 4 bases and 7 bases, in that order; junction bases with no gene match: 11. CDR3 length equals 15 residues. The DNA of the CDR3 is TGTGCCAGTAGTACGGACAGGGAAGCTGTCCGTGGCTACACCTTC. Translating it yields CASSTDREAVRGYTF.

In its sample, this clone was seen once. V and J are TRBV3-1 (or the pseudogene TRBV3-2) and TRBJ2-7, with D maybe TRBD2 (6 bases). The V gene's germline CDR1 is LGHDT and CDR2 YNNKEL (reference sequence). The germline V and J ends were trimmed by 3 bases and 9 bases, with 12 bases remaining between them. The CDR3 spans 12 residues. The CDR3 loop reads CASSQEGRRQYF. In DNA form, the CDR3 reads TGTGCCAGCAGCCAGGAAGGGAGGCGGCAGTACTTC.

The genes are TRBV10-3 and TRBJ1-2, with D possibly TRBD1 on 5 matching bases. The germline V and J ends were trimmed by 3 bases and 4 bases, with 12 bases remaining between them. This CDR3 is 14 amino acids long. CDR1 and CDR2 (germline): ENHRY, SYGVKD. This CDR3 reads CAISDGRQSYGYTF. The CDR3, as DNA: TGTGCCATCAGTGATGGTCGACAGTCCTATGGCTACACCTTC.